The 30 T cell receptor beta chains presented below share a single source sample, sequenced in a study of CXCR3-negative and CXCR3-positive naive CD8 T cells. General study findings and limits: TRB CDR3s were more hydrophobic in CXCR3-positive than in CXCR3-negative naive cells.

Libraries were UMI-labeled 5' RACE TRB cDNA. TCRdb re-called the 5' RACE reads; one entry per CDR3 protein, DNA not given. The sample has some 6,900 distinct CDR3 sequences. Their antigen targets remain unknown. Sequenced: naive CXCR3+ CD8+ T cells from blood. As for subset: CD45RO-CCR7+CD27+CD95- naive CD8+ T cells expressing CXCR3 (TNR3+). The receptors shown here come from a human donor in good health. Some clones in this sample may be carry-over from other donors' samples.

Frequency places this clonotype as medium-sized. This chain uses TRBV20-1 with TRBJ2-1; the D call from TCRdb, TRBD2, cannot be confirmed without DNA. In germline, CDR1 is DFQATT, CDR2 SNEGSKA (reference sequence). CDR3 length equals 17 residues. The CDR3 spells CSARDRAPSGGYNEQFF.

The gene calls are TRBV5-1 and TRBJ1-1; the D gene TCRdb calls, TRBD1, cannot be checked with no DNA. Germline V gene sequence: CDR1 SGHRS, CDR2 YFSETQ. This CDR3 spans 15 amino acids. CDR3 in amino acids: CASSPTWGANTEAFF.

The CDR3 loop reads CASSLRGVYEQYF. The chain joins TRBV28 to TRBJ2-7. The CDR3 is 13 residues long. CDR1 MDHEN and CDR2 SYDVKM come from the germline V gene.

This clonotype is classed as medium-sized by frequency. The V and J genes are TRBV2 and TRBJ2-5. The CDR3 is 12 residues long. Germline assignment: CDR1 SNHLY and CDR2 FYNNEI. The CDR3 protein is CASSGTQETQYF.

The V and J genes are TRBV28 and TRBJ1-1. The CDR3 is made up of 12 amino acids. Germline V gene sequence: CDR1 MDHEN, CDR2 SYDVKM. The CDR3 loop is CASSLWADEAFF.

This sequence joins TRBV12-3 or TRBV12-4 and TRBJ2-3; TCRdb lists TRBD1, though no DNA is available to test this call. The CDR3 totals 13 residues. This chain's CDR3 is CASSPRDRDTQYF.

V is TRBV5-1 and J is TRBJ2-2; absent DNA, TCRdb's TRBD1 call cannot be checked. The CDR3 is 15 residues long. Germline V gene sequence: CDR1 SGHRS, CDR2 YFSETQ. CDR3 amino acids: CASSFIRDRGGELFF.

This clonotype shows up as medium-sized by frequency. CDR3 protein: CSARGQEFYEQYF. The chain is built from TRBV20-1 and TRBJ2-7; the D call of TRBD1 rests on TCRdb alone, since no DNA is present to check it. The CDR3 extends over 13 amino acids. The germline CDR1 and CDR2 sequences are DFQATT and SNEGSKA (reference sequence).

This clonotype is labeled medium-sized (0.01 to 0.1%) based on frequency. This rearrangement joins TRBV20-1 to TRBJ2-4; without DNA, the TCRdb call of TRBD1 cannot be checked. Germline CDR1 DFQATT, CDR2 SNEGSKA (reference sequence). The CDR3 length is 15 residues. The CDR3 protein is CSARGTGMAKNIQYF.

The chain recombines TRBV7-9 with TRBJ2-7; with no DNA, the TCRdb D assignment of TRBD2 cannot be verified. This CDR3 contains 13 residues. In germline, CDR1 is SEHNR, CDR2 FQNEAQ (reference sequence). This CDR3 reads CASSRASSYDQYF.

The gene calls are TRBV10-2 and TRBJ2-3; there is no DNA to check the TCRdb D call of TRBD1. This CDR3 is 12 amino acids long. The germline V gene has CDR1 WSHSY and CDR2 SAAADI. CDR3 residues: CASSRPKDTQYF.

This clonotype counts as medium-sized by frequency. J is TRBJ2-3 and V is TRBV3-1. Germline CDR1 is LGHDT and CDR2 is YNNKEL (reference sequence). The length of the CDR3 is 16 residues. The CDR3 spells CASSQDRFDLEDTQYF.

J is TRBJ2-2 and V is TRBV11-3. Germline-derived CDR1 and CDR2 are SGHNT and YENEEA. The CDR3 consists of 13 residues. The CDR3 spells CASSRTTAGELFF.

V is TRBV9 and J is TRBJ2-2; TCRdb gives TRBD1 as the D gene, but with no DNA this cannot be confirmed. The CDR3 is 16 amino acids. Germline V gene data show CDR1 as SGDLS and CDR2 as YYNGEE. The CDR3: CASSVGGATNTGELFF.

The CDR3 here is CASRPSMNTEAFF. The gene calls are TRBV7-9 and TRBJ1-1. CDR1 and CDR2 from the germline V gene are SEHNR and FQNEAQ (reference sequence). CDR3 length equals 13 residues.

The rearrangement joins TRBV7-7 to TRBJ2-1; the D gene TCRdb calls, TRBD1, cannot be checked with no DNA. From germline, CDR1 is SSHAT and CDR2 FNYEAQ (reference sequence). The CDR3 runs 13 residues. CDR3 sequence: CASSWTPYNEQFF.

The rearrangement joins TRBV7-9 to TRBJ1-5; TCRdb calls TRBD1, which cannot be checked without DNA. Germline CDR1 reads SEHNR; CDR2 reads FQNEAQ (reference sequence). The length of the CDR3 is 15 residues. This chain's CDR3 is CASSPLRGAHQPQHF.

The chain combines TRBV29-1 with TRBJ2-7; TCRdb reports TRBD2, a call that lacks DNA to check it against. The CDR3 sequence is 15 residues long. The germline gives CDR1 SQVTM, CDR2 ANQGSEA. The CDR3 loop reads CSVEVWDYISYEQYF.

The chain employs TRBV5-1 and TRBJ2-2; TCRdb proposes TRBD1, but this gene call is untestable without DNA. The CDR3 runs to 15 residues. Germline CDR1 SGHRS, CDR2 YFSETQ. The chain's CDR3 is CASSSDRAGTGELFF. The whole variable domain, filled in from reference TRBV5-1 and TRBJ2-2, reads KAGVTQTPRYLIKTRGQQVTLSCSPISGHRSVSWYQQTPGQGLQFLFEYFSETQRNKGNFPGRFSGRQFSNSRSEMNVSTLELGDSALYLCASSSDRAGTGELFFGEGSRLTVL.

By frequency, this clonotype registers medium-sized. The chain joins TRBV18 to TRBJ2-5; the TRBD1 assignment by TCRdb is unverifiable without DNA. The CDR3 has 15 amino acids. Germline V gives CDR1 KGHSH, CDR2 LQKENI. CDR3 loop: CASSQPRDREETQYF.

The rearrangement links TRBV5-1 to TRBJ2-2. Germline values: CDR1 SGHRS, CDR2 YFSETQ. The length of the CDR3 is 11 residues. The chain's CDR3 is CASSLAGELFF.

The V call is TRBV7-2, the J call TRBJ2-3; the D gene TCRdb calls, TRBD2, cannot be checked with no DNA. CDR1 and CDR2 (germline): SGHTA, FQGNSA. The CDR3 loop spans 18 amino acids. This chain's CDR3 is CASSLPPPASGGTDTQYF.

The rearrangement joins TRBV25-1 to TRBJ1-1; TCRdb returns TRBD1, unconfirmable since there is no DNA. This CDR3 has 17 amino acids. Looked up from germline, CDR1 is MGHDK and CDR2 is SYGVNS. The CDR3: CASSDPSTGAKNTEAFF.

The CDR3: CASSFSGGRYEQFF. V gene TRBV11-2 combines with J gene TRBJ2-1; the TCRdb call, TRBD2, lacks DNA for checking. The germline gives CDR1 SGHAT, CDR2 FQNNGV. CDR3 size: 14 residues.

The chain has TRBV29-1 and TRBJ1-2; TCRdb returns TRBD1, unconfirmable since there is no DNA. From germline, CDR1 is SQVTM and CDR2 ANQGSEA. The CDR3 runs 15 residues. The CDR3 sequence is CSVEGTWTGTYGYTF.

Considering frequency, this clonotype is medium-sized. This rearrangement joins TRBV29-1 to TRBJ1-1. This CDR3 region has 16 residues. Germline CDR1 reads SQVTM; CDR2 reads ANQGSEA. This chain's CDR3 is CSVERGLDGSHTEAFF.

This chain joins TRBV20-1 and TRBJ2-1; no DNA is available, so the TRBD2 call from TCRdb remains unchecked. There are 14 residues in the CDR3. Per the germline V gene, CDR1 is DFQATT and CDR2 is SNEGSKA (reference sequence). The CDR3: CSAPLAGNYNEQFF.

V is TRBV4-1 and J is TRBJ2-1; the TRBD2 assignment by TCRdb is unverifiable without DNA. The CDR3 covers 16 residues. Germline assignment: CDR1 MGHRA and CDR2 YSYEKL. The chain's CDR3 is CASSQIAGGFYNEQFF.

J is TRBJ1-1 and V is TRBV6-5. The CDR3 extends over 12 amino acids. Germline values: CDR1 MNHEY, CDR2 SVGAGI. The CDR3 sequence is CASSYLDSEAFF.

This clonotype is labeled medium-sized based on frequency. The rearrangement joins TRBV7-9 to TRBJ2-1. The CDR3 length is 18 residues. Germline V gene data show CDR1 as SEHNR and CDR2 as FQNEAQ (reference sequence). This chain's CDR3 is CASSLGEFWVGAYNEQFF. Full variable domain (outside the CDR3, taken from reference TRBV7-9 and TRBJ2-1): DTGVSQNPRHKITKRGQNVTFRCDPISEHNRLYWYRQTLGQGPEFLTYFQNEAQLEKSRLLSDRFSAERPKGSFSTLEIQRTEQGDSAMYLCASSLGEFWVGAYNEQFFGPGTRLTVL.